The 10 T cell receptor beta chains in this list originate from one sample, sequenced in a study of monozygotic twins with inflammatory bowel disease. TCRdb re-called the 5' RACE reads, yielding one record per CDR3 amino acid sequence without DNA. The repertoire table contains 200,000 to 250,000 distinct CDR3 sequences. Sequenced: blood. These receptors all come from a human donor with ulcerative colitis or Crohn's disease, or a healthy co-twin of an affected twin (not recorded which).

The rearrangement uses TRBV11-3 and TRBJ2-2. The CDR3 sequence is 13 residues long. The germline V gene has CDR1 SGHNT and CDR2 YENEEA. The CDR3: CASSLQRTGELFF.

The CDR3 protein is CTSSLGTYEQYF. V and J are TRBV5-6 and TRBJ2-7. CDR1 and CDR2 (germline): SGHDT, YYEEEE. The CDR3 contains 12 residues.

This chain links TRBV5-5 with TRBJ1-5; TCRdb names TRBD1, which stays unverified in the absence of DNA. CDR3 size: 14 residues. CDR1 SGHKS and CDR2 YYEKEE come from the germline V gene (reference sequence). The CDR3 loop is CASSPTGYNQPQHF.

The rearrangement links TRBV15 to TRBJ2-2; there is no DNA to check the TCRdb D call of TRBD1. The CDR3 extends over 15 amino acids. Germline V lookup: CDR1 LNHNV, CDR2 YYDKDF (reference sequence). CDR3 sequence reads: CATRPGGRNTGELFF. The entire variable domain, with the rest obtained from reference TRBV15 and TRBJ2-2, is as follows: DAMVIQNPRYQVTQFGKPVTLSCSQTLNHNVMYWYQQKSSQAPKLLFHYYDKDFNNEADTPDNFQSRRPNTSFCFLDIRSPGLGDTAMYLCATRPGGRNTGELFFGEGSRLTVL.

The chain joins TRBV7-9 to TRBJ2-7; TCRdb outputs TRBD1, but without DNA this stays unchecked. In germline, CDR1 is SEHNR, CDR2 FQNEAQ (reference sequence). This CDR3 is 15 amino acids long. CDR3 loop: CASSKGAGALYEQYF.

V gene TRBV12-3 or TRBV12-4 combines with J gene TRBJ1-5. CDR3 length equals 15 residues. The CDR3 loop reads CASRNNLGSNQPQHF.

This CDR3 is CASSVDQANYGYTF. The chain uses TRBV7-2 and TRBJ1-2. The CDR3 consists of 14 residues. Germline assignment: CDR1 SGHTA and CDR2 FQGNSA.

V usage is TRBV3-1 and J usage is TRBJ2-3; TCRdb calls TRBD1, which cannot be checked without DNA. Per the germline V gene, CDR1 is LGHDT and CDR2 is YNNKEL (reference sequence). The CDR3 length is 16 residues. CDR3 residues: CASSPLIRGDTDTQYF.

The rearrangement links TRBV20-1 to TRBJ1-2. This CDR3 region has 14 residues. The germline V gene has CDR1 DFQATT and CDR2 SNEGSKA (reference sequence). CDR3 residues: CSAPTGRGGYGYTF.

This sequence joins TRBV7-9 and TRBJ1-2; TCRdb proposes TRBD1, but this gene call is untestable without DNA. The germline V gene has CDR1 SEHNR and CDR2 FQNEAQ (reference sequence). This CDR3 is 15 amino acids long. The CDR3 reads CASSLIGTGGNGYTF.